The 2 T cell receptor beta chains given below trace back to one sample, sequenced in a study of cytomegalovirus exposure and HLA in healthy donors. Both 60 Vbeta primers and 13 Jbeta primers went into the PCR. Sequencing used immunoSEQ multiplex PCR; TCRdb keeps in-frame clones, though not all of them. This table holds about 190,000 clones, about four fifths found once. Sequenced sample: PBMCs. The receptors shown here come from a woman aged 25-40 years in good health and CMV-seropositive.

The chain couples TRBV6-4 to TRBJ2-7, with unresolved D. The CDR3 contains 15 residues. Between the trimmed V and J ends, which lost 7 bases and 5 bases, there was a span of 21 bases. CDR1 is MRHNA and CDR2 is SNTAGT in the germline V gene. The chain's CDR3 is CASNYSHSLWDEQYF. CDR3 DNA sequence: TGTGCCAGCAATTATTCCCACAGCCTATGGGACGAGCAGTACTTC.

The V call is TRBV18, the J call TRBJ1-1, with D uncertain. This CDR3 spans 14 amino acids. The V and J ends lost 3 bases and 1 base respectively, with 9 bases between them. Germline CDR1 is KGHSH and CDR2 is LQKENI. CDR3 coding DNA: TGTGCCAGCTCACCTAAGCACCCGAACACTGAAGCTTTCTTT. Translated: CASSPKHPNTEAFF.